This is a list of T cell receptor beta chains from one sample in a study of blood T cell repertoires in COVID-19. Method: immunoSEQ multiplex PCR; TCRdb's copy keeps in-frame clones and lacks some. The top ten hold around 23% of the sample, which has tens of thousands of clones, roughly 80% seen once. Sequencing input: peripheral blood. The receptors here all came from a human donor in a cohort sampled during active COVID-19. Each CDR3 is given with its conserved first and last residue. The order of the fields is CDR3 protein, J gene, V gene.

cdr3_aa: CASSSGQGGLWGTEAFF
j_call: TRBJ1-1
v_call: TRBV7-2

cdr3_aa: CASSESGDFGEQYF
j_call: TRBJ2-7
v_call: TRBV6-1

cdr3_aa: CASSLREGAEAFF
j_call: TRBJ1-1
v_call: TRBV12-3/TRBV12-4

cdr3_aa: CASSFGGASIYGYTF
j_call: TRBJ1-2
v_call: TRBV28

cdr3_aa: CASSLTGDQPQHF
j_call: TRBJ1-5
v_call: TRBV12-3/TRBV12-4

cdr3_aa: CASSLGARQSTDTQYF
j_call: TRBJ2-3
v_call: TRBV5-1

cdr3_aa: CASSSNHAGANTEAFF
j_call: TRBJ1-1
v_call: TRBV19

cdr3_aa: CASSQVAGAKNDEQFF
j_call: TRBJ2-1
v_call: TRBV4-1

cdr3_aa: CASRPDRFYEQYF
j_call: TRBJ2-7
v_call: TRBV19

cdr3_aa: CASSLTGGSYNEQFF
j_call: TRBJ2-1
v_call: TRBV5-8

cdr3_aa: CASSLVGLGSFYNEQFF
j_call: TRBJ2-1
v_call: TRBV7-9

cdr3_aa: CASISHQGTREGYTF
j_call: TRBJ1-2
v_call: TRBV19

cdr3_aa: CASSKTSGEQETQYF
j_call: TRBJ2-5
v_call: TRBV5-4

cdr3_aa: CASSLNRGRTNEKLFF
j_call: TRBJ1-4
v_call: TRBV5-6

cdr3_aa: CASTQDRVHEQYF
j_call: TRBJ2-7
v_call: TRBV23-1

cdr3_aa: CASSLYRGKEEQYF
j_call: TRBJ2-7
v_call: TRBV6-2/TRBV6-3

cdr3_aa: CASSPLGSRGGTGELFF
j_call: TRBJ2-2
v_call: TRBV4-1

cdr3_aa: CASSPRAGTSGTQTQYF
j_call: TRBJ2-5
v_call: TRBV18

cdr3_aa: CASGQTSSYNSPLHF
j_call: TRBJ1-6
v_call: TRBV6-5

cdr3_aa: CASSEPTGQETQYF
j_call: TRBJ2-5
v_call: TRBV7-2

cdr3_aa: CASSQVGTGGSTEAFF
j_call: TRBJ1-1
v_call: TRBV4-3

cdr3_aa: CASSLDPGGTDTQYF
j_call: TRBJ2-3
v_call: TRBV7-2

cdr3_aa: CASSRGLAGIQETQYF
j_call: TRBJ2-5
v_call: TRBV19

cdr3_aa: CAISGGDWGTEAFF
j_call: TRBJ1-1
v_call: TRBV10-3

cdr3_aa: CASGDRGPLDTQYF
j_call: TRBJ2-3
v_call: TRBV11-2

cdr3_aa: CASSSGWASYEQYF
j_call: TRBJ2-7
v_call: TRBV7-2

cdr3_aa: CASSVAGGVHGNTIYF
j_call: TRBJ1-3
v_call: TRBV9

cdr3_aa: CASSLAGGTDTQYF
j_call: TRBJ2-3
v_call: TRBV19

cdr3_aa: CASSLYGREAGTGELFF
j_call: TRBJ2-2
v_call: TRBV11-3

cdr3_aa: CASSTRTGDHYGYTF
j_call: TRBJ1-2
v_call: TRBV7-2

cdr3_aa: CASSQDQASAYEQYF
j_call: TRBJ2-7
v_call: TRBV4-2

cdr3_aa: CASSSQASTEKLFF
j_call: TRBJ1-4
v_call: TRBV11-2

cdr3_aa: CASSPPAVAGETQYF
j_call: TRBJ2-5
v_call: TRBV28